Detailed here is one T cell receptor (beta chain). As yet, its antigen is unknown. The data belong to a study of OX40 agonist ivuxolimab in advanced cancers. TCRdb's copy holds only in-frame clones and misses some; the assay was immunoSEQ multiplex PCR. Among approximately 65,000 clones listed, roughly 84% were seen once. Deletions cut 3 bases from V and 0 bases from J, with 7 bases between. From germline, CDR1 is MRHNA and CDR2 SNTAGT. This CDR3 comprises 14 residues. Whole-study results and caveats: Undetermined was the antigen specificity of the expanded peripheral T cells.

This specimen was CD4+ or CD8+ T cells sorted from blood, taken in a trial of the OX40 agonist ivuxolimab. The clonotype comes from an adult with an advanced solid tumor such as melanoma, head and neck, liver or kidney cancer. The chain carries TRBV6-4 and TRBJ2-3, with D possibly being TRBD1 (5 bases). CDR3 nucleotides: TGTGCCAGCAGTGAGGGGCCAAGCACAGATACGCAGTATTTT. The encoded protein is CASSEGPSTDTQYF.